This TCR beta chain was documented in a study of T cell changes during pregnancy in multiple sclerosis. There are 15 residues in the CDR3. CDR1 and CDR2 from the germline V gene are SGDLS and YYNGEE. The V gene end was trimmed by 4 bases and the J gene end by 4 bases; junction bases not matched to a gene: 5. This clone has just one count. TCRdb's copy holds only in-frame clones and misses some; the assay was immunoSEQ multiplex PCR. The table shows tens of thousands of clones, with about nine tenths occurring only once. The J gene is TRBJ2-1, the V gene TRBV9; 10 bases align to TRBD1. This TCR was sampled from a female donor with multiple sclerosis, enrolled in a pregnancy study. Source: peripheral blood, taken after pregnancy. CDR3 DNA: TGTGCCAGCAGCTTCCGACAGGGGGCTTACAATGAGCAGTTCTTC. As protein: CASSFRQGAYNEQFF.